The next 10 T cell receptor beta chains were all read from a single sample in a study of OX40 agonist ivuxolimab in advanced cancers. TCRdb keeps only in-frame clones here, not all; method: immunoSEQ multiplex PCR. In the table there are over 60,000 clones, 84% of which are singletons. Material: CD4+ or CD8+ T cells sorted from blood, obtained in a trial of the OX40 agonist ivuxolimab. The receptors originated from an adult with an advanced solid tumor such as melanoma, head and neck, liver or kidney cancer.

The chain combines TRBV4-2 with TRBJ1-2; D gene ambiguous. Germline V gene sequence: CDR1 LGHNA, CDR2 YNFKEQ. Deletions cut 0 bases from V and 2 bases from J, with 13 bases between. There are 16 residues in the CDR3. The CDR3 protein is CASSQEGRGGNYGYTF. The CDR3 region has the DNA TGTGCCAGCAGCCAAGAAGGTCGTGGAGGAAACTATGGCTACACCTTC.

This chain joins TRBV4-2 and TRBJ2-3; D is undetermined. Germline assignment: CDR1 LGHNA and CDR2 YNFKEQ. There are 14 residues in the CDR3. The V and J ends lost 1 base and 4 bases respectively, with 9 bases between them. CDR3 sequence: CASSQGARADTQYF. The DNA for the CDR3 is TGTGCCAGCAGCCAAGGAGCTAGAGCAGATACGCAGTATTTT.

The J gene is TRBJ2-3, the V gene TRBV7-8; 9 bases fit TRBD2. The CDR3 totals 17 residues. Looked up from germline, CDR1 is SGHVS and CDR2 is FQNEAQ. After removal of 0 bases from V and 4 bases from J, the junction contained 8 bases not matched to a gene. CDR3 region: CASSLARPAGGSDTQYF. Here the CDR3 DNA reads TGTGCCAGCAGCTTAGCGAGACCAGCGGGGGGTTCAGATACGCAGTATTTT.

The V and J genes are TRBV9 and TRBJ1-4; no clear D gene. Germline CDR1 is SGDLS and CDR2 is YYNGEE. The ends were cut back, 2 bases at V and 8 bases at J, with 13 bases in the middle. The CDR3 has 14 residues. CDR3 residues: CASSVGPSREKLFF. Written as DNA, the CDR3 is TGTGCCAGCAGCGTCGGGCCCAGTCGGGAAAAACTGTTTTTT.

CDR3 residues: CASQRQVPPYEQYF. In nucleotides, the CDR3 is TGTGCCAGCCAAAGACAGGTCCCCCCCTACGAGCAGTACTTC. The rearrangement uses TRBV6-5 and TRBJ2-7; tentatively, D is TRBD1 (6 bases). Trimming pared 8 bases from V and 2 bases from J, leaving 16 bases between. The germline gives CDR1 MNHEY, CDR2 SVGAGI. This CDR3 comprises 14 residues.

This clone was seen once. The chain employs TRBV10-3 and TRBJ2-7; a weak D match, TRBD2 (6 bases). The V and J ends lost 5 bases and 5 bases respectively, with 10 bases between them. Per the germline V gene, CDR1 is ENHRY and CDR2 is SYGVKD. CDR3 size: 12 residues. The CDR3 region has the DNA TGTGCCATCAGTCGGGGGAGCAACGAGCAGTACTTC. It translates to CAISRGSNEQYF.

This clone was found once. The rearrangement links TRBV2 to TRBJ1-1; the D gene is possibly TRBD1 (5 bases). The V and J ends lost 3 bases and 1 base respectively, with 9 bases between them. This CDR3 spans 14 amino acids. The germline CDR1 and CDR2 sequences are SNHLY and FYNNEI. The chain's CDR3 is CASSELGQNTEAFF. For the CDR3, the DNA is TGTGCCAGCAGTGAGTTAGGACAGAACACTGAAGCTTTCTTT.

The rearrangement joins TRBV19 to TRBJ1-1, with a weak D call TRBD1 (6 bases). The CDR3 totals 14 residues. Germline-derived CDR1 and CDR2 are LNHDA and SQIVND (reference sequence). Trimming shortened V by 3 bases and J by 6 bases, and 14 bases separated the two germline ends. CDR3 amino acids: CASSIPGTSPEAFF. Written as DNA, the CDR3 is TGTGCCAGTAGTATCCCTGGGACATCTCCTGAAGCTTTCTTT. The variable domain in full, completed from reference TRBV19 and TRBJ1-1, reads DGGITQSPKYLFRKEGQNVTLSCEQNLNHDAMYWYRQDPGQGLRLIYYSQIVNDFQKGDIAEGYSVSREKKESFPLTVTSAQKNPTAFYLCASSIPGTSPEAFFGQGTRLTVV.

V is TRBV27 and J is TRBJ1-2; the D is unclear. Germline V CDR1 and CDR2: MNHEY, SMNVEV (reference sequence). This CDR3 spans 11 amino acids. V was pared by 5 bases and J by 6 bases, with 7 bases between. Here the CDR3 reads CASSELDGYTF. The CDR3 region has the DNA TGTGCCAGCAGTGAATTGGATGGCTACACCTTC.

In this sample, this clone turned up once. The V call is TRBV2, the J call TRBJ2-7; D possibly uses TRBD1 or TRBD2 (5 bases each). The CDR3 has 12 residues. Germline loops: CDR1 SNHLY, CDR2 FYNNEI. V lost 6 bases to trimming and J lost 6 bases, with 12 bases between them. This CDR3 is CASRGPPREQYF. The CDR3 coding sequence is TGTGCCAGCAGGGGACCGCCTCGCGAGCAGTACTTC.